This TCR beta chain was documented in a study of CD8+CD57+ T cells in acquired aplastic anemia. CDR3 size: 18 residues. V was pared by 2 bases and J by 1 base, with 7 bases of the junction left unmatched. Germline CDR1 ENHRY, CDR2 SYGVKD. Genomic DNA served as template for TCR beta VDJ and CDR3 profiling. TCRdb recomputed calls from the reads with MiXCR, one row per CDR3 protein. The sample lists 250,000 to 300,000 distinct CDR3 sequences; 56% were seen once. Findings and caveats of the study: The study identified twenty-nine CD8+ CDR3 sequences shared by patients and controls.

On this clonotype: What it binds is not known.

This chain links TRBV10-3 with TRBJ1-5, with 11 bases identical to TRBD1. The origin of this receptor is a human donor with severe aplastic anemia or a healthy control (not recorded which). What was sequenced was sorted CD4+, CD8+, or CD8+CD57+ T cells (not recorded which) from PBMCs. Written as DNA, the CDR3 is TGTGCCATCAGTGAGGGACTGGACAGGGGGCGAAGCAATCAGCCCCAGCATTTT. It is translated as CAISEGLDRGRSNQPQHF.